A single sample is the source of the 9 T cell receptor beta chains below, sequenced in a study of human T cells and chemical hapten exposure. Time point of the sample: patch test 3, about 24 weeks after DPC sensitization. Treatment meaning: therapeutic diphenylcyclopropenone sensitization with weekly scalp DPC. Someone pulled total RNA out of unfractionated whole blood. TCRdb fed the RACE reads into MiXCR, producing one record per CDR3 protein. The sample consists of some 39,000 distinct CDR3 sequences, more than 8% of them appearing once. The material sequenced was whole blood, taken in connection with sensitization to the hapten diphenylcyclopropenone (DPC). All receptors come from a man aged 45-65 years with alopecia areata. Some clones in this sample may be carry-over from other donors' samples.

This clonotype was seen a handful of times. CDR3 in amino acids: CASSVDGLNQPQHF. CDR3 nucleotide sequence: TGCGCCAGCAGCGTGGACGGCCTCAATCAGCCCCAGCATTTT. V and J are TRBV5-1 and TRBJ1-5; D is unclear. This CDR3 has 14 amino acids. V gave up 4 bases and J gave up 3 bases, with 11 bases separating them. Germline CDR1 and CDR2: SGHRS and YFSETQ. Filled out from reference TRBV5-1 and TRBJ1-5, the complete variable domain reads KAGVTQTPRYLIKTRGQQVTLSCSPISGHRSVSWYQQTPGQGLQFLFEYFSETQRNKGNFPGRFSGRQFSNSRSEMNVSTLELGDSALYLCASSVDGLNQPQHFGDGTRLSIL.

This clonotype was found many times. This chain connects TRBV29-1 to TRBJ2-7; TRBD2 matches 11 bases. The CDR3 is made up of 14 amino acids. The V gene's germline CDR1 is SQVTM and CDR2 ANQGSEA. Trimming took 2 bases from V and 6 from J; bases not matched to a gene: 6. The CDR3 region is CSVELAGGRSEQYF. As DNA, the CDR3 is TGCAGCGTTGAACTAGCGGGAGGCAGGAGCGAGCAGTACTTC.

This clonotype was seen more than once but under ten times. V is TRBV29-1 and J is TRBJ1-1; D might be TRBD1 (5 bases). Trimming took off 3 bases at V and 6 bases at J, with 14 bases between the two ends. This CDR3 is built from 13 residues. Germline V CDR1 and CDR2: SQVTM, ANQGSEA. Here the CDR3 reads CSVDTGQRAEAFF. The CDR3 region has the DNA TGCAGCGTTGACACGGGGCAAAGGGCTGAAGCTTTCTTT.

This clonotype was counted ten times or more. J is TRBJ2-3 and V is TRBV7-2; tentative D call: TRBD1 (5 bases). V lost 6 bases to trimming and J lost 5 bases, with 9 bases between them. From germline, CDR1 is SGHTA and CDR2 FQGNSA. This CDR3 comprises 12 residues. CDR3 in amino acids: CASRQTEDTQYF. The CDR3 DNA reads TGTGCCAGCAGGCAGACAGAAGATACGCAGTATTTT.

This clonotype occurred many times. V and J are TRBV29-1 and TRBJ2-7, with D perhaps TRBD1 or TRBD2 (5 bases each). Looked up from germline, CDR1 is SQVTM and CDR2 is ANQGSEA. Trimming took 1 base from V and 0 from J, leaving 13 bases between them. This CDR3 is 15 amino acids long. CDR3 DNA: TGCAGCGTTGAAGCACCCGGGACCGACTCCTACGAGCAGTACTTC. It translates to CSVEAPGTDSYEQYF.

At least ten counts were recorded for this clonotype. The J gene is TRBJ2-3, the V gene TRBV10-2; D is uncertain. The germline V gene has CDR1 WSHSY and CDR2 SAAADI. V lost 3 bases and J lost 4, with 11 bases in between. The CDR3 is made up of 14 amino acids. CDR3 in amino acids: CASSDASGADTQYF. In DNA, the CDR3 is TGCGCCAGCAGTGACGCTAGTGGCGCAGATACGCAGTATTTT.

The genes are TRBV10-3 and TRBJ2-1; a weak D match, TRBD2 (6 bases). The CDR3 totals 14 residues. Germline CDR1 ENHRY, CDR2 SYGVKD. V lost 0 bases to trimming and J lost 8 bases, with 11 bases between them. The CDR3 reads CAISESAREDEQFF. CDR3 nucleotide sequence: TGTGCCATCAGTGAGTCCGCGCGGGAAGATGAGCAGTTCTTC.

This clonotype was seen a few times. The chain carries TRBV9 and TRBJ2-3, with TRBD1 matching 10 bases. In germline, CDR1 is SGDLS, CDR2 YYNGEE. With 2 bases clipped from V and 4 bases from J, the junction kept 7 bases outside the gene matches. The CDR3 sequence is 16 residues long. The CDR3 DNA follows: TGTGCCAGCAGCGTCGCCGGGACAGGGGCACCAGATACGCAGTATTTT. It yields the protein CASSVAGTGAPDTQYF.

The chain couples TRBV5-1 to TRBJ2-7, with 12 bases lining up with TRBD2. Germline assignment: CDR1 SGHRS and CDR2 YFSETQ. The CDR3 covers 22 residues. V was pared by 4 bases and J by 2 bases, with 25 bases of the junction left unmatched. The CDR3 reads CASSPRDSLEGLAGGPAYEQYF. The CDR3 DNA sequence: TGCGCCAGCAGCCCACGGGACTCCCTCGAAGGGCTAGCGGGAGGGCCCGCCTACGAGCAGTACTTC.